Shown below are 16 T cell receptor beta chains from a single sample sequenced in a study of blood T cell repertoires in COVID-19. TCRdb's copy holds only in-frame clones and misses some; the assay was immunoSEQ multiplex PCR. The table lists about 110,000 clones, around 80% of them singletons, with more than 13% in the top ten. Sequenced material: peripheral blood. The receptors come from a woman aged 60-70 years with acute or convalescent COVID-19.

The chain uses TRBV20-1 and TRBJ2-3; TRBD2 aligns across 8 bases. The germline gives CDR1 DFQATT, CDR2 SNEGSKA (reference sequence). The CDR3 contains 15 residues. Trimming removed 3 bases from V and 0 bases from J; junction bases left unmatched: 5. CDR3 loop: CSASLREGSTDTQYF. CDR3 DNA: TGCAGTGCTAGTCTCCGGGAGGGGAGCACAGATACGCAGTATTTT.

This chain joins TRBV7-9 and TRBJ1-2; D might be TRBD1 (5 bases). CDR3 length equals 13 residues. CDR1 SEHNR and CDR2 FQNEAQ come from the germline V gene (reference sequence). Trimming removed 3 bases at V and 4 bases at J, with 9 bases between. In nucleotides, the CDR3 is TGTGCCAGCAGCTTCGTTGGGGCCTATGGCTACACCTTC. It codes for CASSFVGAYGYTF.

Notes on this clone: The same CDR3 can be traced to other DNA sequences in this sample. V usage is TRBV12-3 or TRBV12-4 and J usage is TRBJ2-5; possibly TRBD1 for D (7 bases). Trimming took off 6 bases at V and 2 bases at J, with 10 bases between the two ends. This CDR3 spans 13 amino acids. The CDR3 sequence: CASSAGQQETQYF. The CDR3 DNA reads TGTGCCAGCAGCGCGGGACAGCAAGAGACCCAGTACTTC.

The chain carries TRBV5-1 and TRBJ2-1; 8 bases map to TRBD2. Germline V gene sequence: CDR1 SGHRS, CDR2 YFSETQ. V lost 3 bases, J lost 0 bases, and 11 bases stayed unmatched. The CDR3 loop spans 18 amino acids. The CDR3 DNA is TGCGCCAGCAGCTCCCCGGCGATAGCGGGGAGCTCCTACAATGAGCAGTTCTTC. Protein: CASSSPAIAGSSYNEQFF.

The CDR3 bases are TGTGCCAGCAGCCGGACAGGCGGACGAGAGACCCAGTACTTC. Protein product: CASSRTGGRETQYF. The rearrangement links TRBV11-3 to TRBJ2-5, with 7 bases matching TRBD1. V lost 5 bases, J lost 4 bases, and 7 bases stayed unmatched. Germline V gene lookup returns CDR1 SGHNT and CDR2 YENEEA. The length of the CDR3 is 14 residues.

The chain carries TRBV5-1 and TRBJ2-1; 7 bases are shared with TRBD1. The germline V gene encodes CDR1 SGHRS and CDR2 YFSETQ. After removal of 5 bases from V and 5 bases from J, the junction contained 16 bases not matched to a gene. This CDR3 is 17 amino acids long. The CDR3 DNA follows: TGCGCCAGCAGTGTTGGACAGGCGGAGCCCCCTGACAATGAGCAGTTCTTC. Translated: CASSVGQAEPPDNEQFF. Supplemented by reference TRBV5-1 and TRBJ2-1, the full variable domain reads KAGVTQTPRYLIKTRGQQVTLSCSPISGHRSVSWYQQTPGQGLQFLFEYFSETQRNKGNFPGRFSGRQFSNSRSEMNVSTLELGDSALYLCASSVGQAEPPDNEQFFGPGTRLTVL.

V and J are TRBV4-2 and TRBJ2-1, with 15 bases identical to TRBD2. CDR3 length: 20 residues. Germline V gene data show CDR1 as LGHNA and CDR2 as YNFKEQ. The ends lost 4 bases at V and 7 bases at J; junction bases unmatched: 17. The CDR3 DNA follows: TGTGCCAGCAGCCCCCGGGGACTAGCGGGGGGCGGGGGAGATCCAAATGAGCAGTTCTTC. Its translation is CASSPRGLAGGGGDPNEQFF.

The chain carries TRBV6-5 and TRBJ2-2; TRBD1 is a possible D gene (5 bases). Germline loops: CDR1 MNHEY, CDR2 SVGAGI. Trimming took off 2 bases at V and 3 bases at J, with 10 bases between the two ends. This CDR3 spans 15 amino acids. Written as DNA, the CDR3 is TGTGCCAGCAGTTACAGCCCAGGGTACACCGGGGAGCTGTTTTTT. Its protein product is CASSYSPGYTGELFF.

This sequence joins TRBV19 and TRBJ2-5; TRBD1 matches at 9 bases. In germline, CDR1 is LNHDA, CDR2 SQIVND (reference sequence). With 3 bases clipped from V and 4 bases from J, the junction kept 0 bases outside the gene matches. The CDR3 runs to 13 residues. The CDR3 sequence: CASSMDRGETQYF. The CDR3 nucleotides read TGTGCCAGTAGTATGGACAGGGGAGAGACCCAGTACTTC.

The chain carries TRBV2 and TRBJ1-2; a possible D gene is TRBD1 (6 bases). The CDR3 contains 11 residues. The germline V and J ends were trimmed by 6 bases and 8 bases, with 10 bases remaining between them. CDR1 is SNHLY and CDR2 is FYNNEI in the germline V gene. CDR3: CASRSGEGYTF. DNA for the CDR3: TGTGCCAGCAGGTCAGGGGAGGGCTACACCTTC.

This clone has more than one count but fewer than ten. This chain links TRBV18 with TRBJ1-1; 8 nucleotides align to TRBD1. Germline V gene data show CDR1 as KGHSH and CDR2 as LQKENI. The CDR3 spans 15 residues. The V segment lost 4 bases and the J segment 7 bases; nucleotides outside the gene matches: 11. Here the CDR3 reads CASSRIQTGAVEAFF. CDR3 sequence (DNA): TGTGCCAGCTCACGTATTCAGACAGGGGCCGTTGAAGCTTTCTTT.

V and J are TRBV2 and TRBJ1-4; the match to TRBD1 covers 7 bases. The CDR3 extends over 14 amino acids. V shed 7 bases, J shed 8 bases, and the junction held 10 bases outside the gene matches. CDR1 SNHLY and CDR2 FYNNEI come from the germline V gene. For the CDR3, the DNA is TGTGCCAGCAACAACCGACAGGGTGGAGAAAAACTGTTTTTT. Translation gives CASNNRQGGEKLFF.

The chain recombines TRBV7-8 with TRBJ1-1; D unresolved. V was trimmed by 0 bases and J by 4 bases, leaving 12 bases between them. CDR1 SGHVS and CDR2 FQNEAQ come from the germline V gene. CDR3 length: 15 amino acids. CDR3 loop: CASSLAPRSGTEAFF. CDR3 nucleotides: TGTGCCAGCAGCTTAGCGCCCCGGTCGGGCACTGAAGCTTTCTTT.

The CDR3 region has the DNA TGTGCCAGCAGCTTCTACAGGGGAGGACCAACTAATGAAAAACTGTTTTTT. This codes for CASSFYRGGPTNEKLFF. The rearrangement links TRBV13 to TRBJ1-4, with 7 bases fitting TRBD1. In germline, CDR1 is PRHDT, CDR2 FYEKMQ (reference sequence). Germline trimming cut 3 bases from V and 0 bases from J; bases unmatched to any gene: 7. This CDR3 contains 17 residues.

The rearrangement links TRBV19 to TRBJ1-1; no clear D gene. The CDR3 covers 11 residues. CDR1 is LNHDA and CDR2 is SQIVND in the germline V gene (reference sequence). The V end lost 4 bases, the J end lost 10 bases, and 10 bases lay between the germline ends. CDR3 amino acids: CASSTQITAFF. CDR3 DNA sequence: TGTGCCAGTAGTACACAGATAACAGCTTTCTTT. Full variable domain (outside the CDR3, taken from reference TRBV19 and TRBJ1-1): DGGITQSPKYLFRKEGQNVTLSCEQNLNHDAMYWYRQDPGQGLRLIYYSQIVNDFQKGDIAEGYSVSREKKESFPLTVTSAQKNPTAFYLCASSTQITAFFGQGTRLTVV.

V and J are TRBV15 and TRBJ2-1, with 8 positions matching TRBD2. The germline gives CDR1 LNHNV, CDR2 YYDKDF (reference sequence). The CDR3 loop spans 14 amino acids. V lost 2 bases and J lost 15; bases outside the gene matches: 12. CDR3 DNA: TGTGCCACCAGCAGAATCTCCGGGACTAGTGATCCGTTCTTC. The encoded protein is CATSRISGTSDPFF.